The next 19 T cell receptor beta chains were all read from a single sample in a study of tumor-infiltrating lymphocytes in primary liver carcinoma. Taking about 17-33 mg of unsorted bulk tissue, the authors co-extracted RNA and DNA. cDNA specific to TCR beta was made from about 550 ng of total RNA, with a constant-region primer employed for priming. Amplification in three nested multiplex PCR rounds with slightly modified ARM-PCR gave rise to TCR beta libraries. Both of the initial two PCR rounds ran for about 9 cycles and employed TRBV1-TRBV30 forward primers alongside a C-beta reverse primer. TCRdb passed the multiplex PCR reads through MiXCR, listing each CDR3 protein once. The sample contains over 35,000 distinct CDR3 sequences, around 70% of which appear only once. The sequenced sample consisted of liver tumor tissue from sampling region 2. Documented subset: tumor region T2, inferior pole. Receptor source: a man in his forties or fifties with primary liver carcinoma and hepatitis B virus infection.

The rearrangement links TRBV5-1 to TRBJ1-1; D not certain. V shed 9 bases and J shed 1 base, with 13 bases lying between them. This CDR3 comprises 13 residues. The germline V gene has CDR1 SGHRS and CDR2 YFSETQ. CDR3 DNA: TGCGCCATCAACTTGTCGGGGAACACTGAAGCTTTCTTT. It is translated as CAINLSGNTEAFF.

Remarks on this clonotype: A read error may account for a junction end that differs from germline. This chain joins TRBV11-2 and TRBJ2-7, with D possibly being TRBD1 (5 bases). Germline V gene data show CDR1 as SGHAT and CDR2 as FQNNGV. This CDR3 comprises 14 residues. The CDR3 DNA reads as TGTACCAGCAACCCCGGAGAAGGGGACTACGAGCAGTACTTC. Residues: CTSNPGEGDYEQYF.

This chain connects TRBV20-1 to TRBJ2-1; 9 bases map to TRBD1. There are 14 residues in the CDR3. J was trimmed by 12 bases and V by 3 bases; bases with no gene match: 12. Germline-derived CDR1 and CDR2 are DFQATT and SNEGSKA (reference sequence). CDR3 in DNA: TGCAGTGCTAGGGGTCGACAGGGGGAAGTTGGGCAGTTCTTC. It encodes CSARGRQGEVGQFF.

This clonotype has a single count. The CDR3 does not end in the conserved phenylalanine or tryptophan, so this is likely a read error. The chain has TRBV29-1 and TRBJ2-7; D remains unclear. Trimming pared 2 bases from V and 5 bases from J, leaving 7 bases between. The length of the CDR3 is 11 residues. Germline V gives CDR1 SQVTM, CDR2 ANQGSEA. CDR3 loop: CSVEKGDEQYS. The DNA for the CDR3 is TGCAGCGTTGAAAAGGGTGACGAGCAGTACTCC.

A word on this clonotype: A much larger clonotype is one base distant, so this may be a read error. The chain links TRBV7-2 to TRBJ2-2; the D is unclear. The CDR3 has 14 residues. Germline V CDR1 and CDR2: SGHTA, FQGNSA. Trimming took off 2 bases at V and 7 bases at J, with 11 bases between the two ends. This CDR3 is CASSLKKSGGELFF. CDR3 DNA sequence: TGTGCCAGCAGCTTAAAAAAGTCGGGCGGGGAGCTGTTTTTT.

This clonotype was counted once. The chain is built from TRBV11-2 and TRBJ2-1; the D is unclear. From germline, CDR1 is SGHAT and CDR2 FQNNGV. The ends were cut back, 3 bases at V and 12 bases at J, with 9 bases in the middle. The CDR3 runs to 11 residues. CDR3 sequence reads: CASSFGRWQFF. In nucleotides, the CDR3 is TGTGCCAGCAGCTTTGGCAGGTGGCAGTTCTTC.

To note about this clonotype: It is likely a read error, because the conserved phenylalanine at the end of the CDR3 is missing. This chain links TRBV14 with TRBJ2-3, with 7 positions matching TRBD1. CDR3 size: 16 residues. Germline-derived CDR1 and CDR2 are SGHDN and FVKESK. The V segment lost 4 bases and the J segment 3 bases; nucleotides outside the gene matches: 10. The chain's CDR3 is CASSRQQGRGTDTQYL. The CDR3 nucleotides are TGTGCCAGCAGCCGACAACAGGGGAGAGGGACAGATACGCAGTATTTA.

As concerns this clonotype: A read error is likely, as this CDR3 ends without the conserved phenylalanine or tryptophan. The DNA is omitted, as the CDR3 cannot be located on it reliably, and the CDR3 follows TCRdb's listing. The rearrangement uses TRBV6-1 and TRBJ1-3; the table's D call, TRBD1, was not checked against the DNA. 15 amino acids form the CDR3, both terminal residues included. CDR1 and CDR2 (germline): MNHNS, SASEGT. CDR3 amino acids: CASGPGTASGNTIHS.

In the case of this clonotype: A read error may account for a junction end that differs from germline. CDR3 sequence: CASSFDKIQYF. DNA for the CDR3: TGTGCCAGCAGCTTCGACAAGATCCAGTACTTC. The chain combines TRBV5-1 with TRBJ2-5; no clear D. The CDR3 runs 11 residues. CDR1 is SGHRS and CDR2 is YFSETQ in the germline V gene. The full variable domain, completed using reference TRBV5-1 and TRBJ2-5, is KAGVTQTPRYLIKTRGQQVTLSCSPISGHRSVSWYQQTPGQGLQFLFEYFSETQRNKGNFPGRFSGRQFSNSRSEMNVSTLELGDSALYLCASSFDKIQYFGPGTRLLVL.

The genes are TRBV7-8 and TRBJ2-4, with a possible D match to TRBD2 (5 bases). Deletions cut 1 base from V and 7 bases from J, with 8 bases between. Germline V gene data show CDR1 as SGHVS and CDR2 as FQNEAQ. This CDR3 is built from 13 residues. The CDR3 DNA is TGTGCCAGCAGCTTAGTTGGGGAGAACATTCAGTACTTC. Residues: CASSLVGENIQYF.

In the case of this clonotype: The junction shows a germline mismatch at one end, possibly a read error. The J gene is TRBJ1-3, the V gene TRBV5-1, with a weak D call TRBD1 (5 bases). The CDR3 consists of 16 residues. Germline V lookup: CDR1 SGHRS, CDR2 YFSETQ. Here the CDR3 reads CVSSLEGQNPGNTIYF. The CDR3 DNA reads TGCGTCAGCAGCTTGGAGGGGCAGAACCCTGGAAACACCATATATTTT.

Turning to this clonotype: The germline gene is not matched at one end of the junction; a read error may be the cause. J is TRBJ1-1 and V is TRBV7-9; no definite D call. The V gene's germline CDR1 is SEHNR and CDR2 FQNEAQ (reference sequence). The CDR3 is 13 residues long. The CDR3 DNA follows: TGTGTCAGCGATATCTTAGAGGACACTGAAGCTTTCTTT. Translation gives CVSDILEDTEAFF.

V gene TRBV11-2 combines with J gene TRBJ2-7, with a tentative D call TRBD2 (6 bases). This CDR3 region has 14 residues. Germline loops: CDR1 SGHAT, CDR2 FQNNGV. DNA for the CDR3: TGTACTAGCAGCTCTAACTGGAACTCCTACGAGCAGTACTTC. Translated: CTSSSNWNSYEQYF. Supplemented by reference TRBV11-2 and TRBJ2-7, the full variable domain reads EAGVAQSPRYKIIEKRQSVAFWCNPISGHATLYWYQQILGQGPKLLIQFQNNGVVDDSQLPKDRFSAERLKGVDSTLKIQPAKLEDSAVYLCTSSSNWNSYEQYFGPGTRLTVT.

The chain recombines TRBV5-4 with TRBJ2-3; D might be TRBD1 (5 bases). Germline lookup yields CDR1 SGHNT and CDR2 YYREEE (reference sequence). The CDR3 spans 16 residues. The CDR3 here is CACSSPRPGNTDTQYF. Written as DNA, the CDR3 is TGTGCTTGCAGCTCACCCCGGCCAGGGAACACAGATACGCAGTATTTT.

Concerning this clonotype itself: Because the CDR3 is missing its conserved closing phenylalanine or tryptophan, this is likely a read error. The DNA is omitted, as the CDR3 cannot be located on it reliably, and the CDR3 follows TCRdb's listing. The chain links TRBV6-2 or TRBV6-3 to TRBJ2-1; the table names TRBD2, a call not compared with the DNA. Both ends counted, the CDR3 spans 15 residues. CDR1 MNHEY and CDR2 SVGEGT come from the germline V gene. CDR3 region: CASSPNAGGPNEQFL.

For this clonotype: A much larger clone differs by one base, so this may be a read error. The rearrangement links TRBV19 to TRBJ1-5; D not certain. The germline V gene has CDR1 LNHDA and CDR2 SQIVND (reference sequence). The CDR3 is made up of 13 amino acids. In nucleotides, the CDR3 is TGTGGCAGTAGTTCTGGATTCGATCAGCCCCAGCATTTT. This codes for CGSSSGFDQPQHF.

At least ten counts were recorded for this clonotype. The genes are TRBV7-9 and TRBJ1-3, with D maybe TRBD1 (5 bases). The V and J ends lost 5 bases and 4 bases respectively, with 12 bases between them. Germline CDR1 and CDR2: SEHNR and FQNEAQ (reference sequence). This CDR3 comprises 14 residues. In DNA, the CDR3 is TGTGCCAGCAGCCGCAGGGAGGCGGGAAACACCATATATTTT. Translating it yields CASSRREAGNTIYF.

Comment on this clonotype: The germline gene is not matched at one end of the junction; a read error may be the cause. This chain joins TRBV6-2 or TRBV6-3 and TRBJ2-2; 7 bases are shared with TRBD2. The CDR3 consists of 15 residues. The germline V gene has CDR1 MNHEY and CDR2 SVGEGT. The CDR3 sequence is CASSSLAEGGGKLFF. The CDR3 bases are TGTGCCAGCAGTTCCCTAGCGGAGGGCGGCGGGAAGCTGTTTTTT.

With regard to this clonotype: One end of the junction is discordant with germline, which a read error may explain. This chain joins TRBV10-3 and TRBJ2-5; 9 positions match TRBD1. Germline V gives CDR1 ENHRY, CDR2 SYGVKD. The length of the CDR3 is 14 residues. The CDR3 nucleotides read TGTGCCATCAAAAAAGGGGACAGGGAAGAGACCAAGTACTTT. It codes for CAIKKGDREETKYF.